This T cell receptor (beta chain) is drawn from a study of T cell repertoires in cytomegalovirus infection. Turning to the study itself: Newly reported HLA-C-restricted and thoroughly characterized HLA-B-restricted CMV epitopes were employed. Evidence of both CMV infection and a matching HLA type came from public TCR beta signatures.

TCRdb itself ran the reads through MiXCR, one entry per CDR3 protein. Altogether some 320,000 distinct CDR3 sequences are present, roughly 28% being singletons, with the ten largest covering about 20%. Study-wide results and limits: CMV-specific HLA-C-restricted TCR beta clonotypes dominated the ex vivo response. Carriers of CMV plus the relevant HLA were identified by cumulative public TCR beta family frequency.

Worth noting for this clonotype: The antigen is undetermined.

The clonotype was recovered from a human donor in good health (CMV status not recorded). Some clones in this sample may be carry-over from other donors' samples. The material sequenced was cultured PBMCs, taken from culture after CMV antigen stimulation.

The CDR3 DNA follows: TGTGCCAGCAGTTTGGACACCCCTGGAAACACCATATATTTT. The encoded protein is CASSLDTPGNTIYF. The chain is built from TRBV28 and TRBJ1-3, with a tentative D call TRBD1 (5 bases). This CDR3 has 14 amino acids. V lost 3 bases and J lost 2, with 8 bases in between. Germline-derived CDR1 and CDR2 are MDHEN and SYDVKM.